The 26 T cell receptor beta chains reported below all come from one sample, sequenced in a study of cytomegalovirus exposure and HLA in healthy donors. The PCR contained 60 Vbeta and 13 Jbeta primers. Method: immunoSEQ multiplex PCR; TCRdb's copy keeps in-frame clones and lacks some. The table records around 130,000 clones, approximately 86% of them present only once. Specimen: PBMCs. These receptors all come from a woman aged 40 to 50 in good health and CMV-seronegative.

This chain uses TRBV5-6 with TRBJ1-1, with D unresolved. CDR3 size: 13 residues. CDR1 SGHDT and CDR2 YYEEEE come from the germline V gene. The CDR3 DNA follows: TGTGCTTGCTCGCTTGGCAGCGGTGAGGGAGCTTTCTTT. Translated: CACSLGSGEGAFF.

The chain carries TRBV5-6 and TRBJ2-3; 11 bases map to TRBD1. CDR1 and CDR2 from the germline V gene are SGHDT and YYEEEE. This CDR3 spans 17 amino acids. The V segment lost 2 bases and the J segment 3 bases; nucleotides outside the gene matches: 8. CDR3 bases: TGTGCCAGCAGCTTCCTGGGACAGGGGGAGGGAACAGATACGCAGTATTTT. Protein product: CASSFLGQGEGTDTQYF. The complete variable domain, with remaining parts taken from reference TRBV5-6 and TRBJ2-3, reads DAGVTQSPTHLIKTRGQQVTLRCSPKSGHDTVSWYQQALGQGPQFIFQYYEEEERQRGNFPDRFSGHQFPNYSSELNVNALLLGDSALYLCASSFLGQGEGTDTQYFGPGTRLTVL.

The chain uses TRBV15 and TRBJ1-4; 10 bases map to TRBD1. The CDR3 covers 16 residues. J gave up 5 bases and V 0 bases, and 3 bases lay outside the gene matches. The germline V gene encodes CDR1 LNHNV and CDR2 YYDKDF (reference sequence). CDR3 coding DNA: TGTGCCACCAGCAGAGATAGGACAGGGGGAAATGAAAAACTGTTTTTT. Its protein is CATSRDRTGGNEKLFF.

The genes are TRBV5-1 and TRBJ2-5; D is possibly TRBD2 (6 bases). The germline CDR1 and CDR2 sequences are SGHRS and YFSETQ. V was cut by 4 bases and J by 1 base, with 8 bases left in between. CDR3 length: 13 amino acids. The chain's CDR3 is CASSTGLQETQYF. DNA for the CDR3: TGCGCCAGCAGCACGGGACTCCAAGAGACCCAGTACTTC.

The chain uses TRBV28 and TRBJ2-3, with a tentative D call TRBD2 (5 bases). The V end was cut by 8 bases, the J end by 3 bases, with 6 bases between. CDR3 length equals 11 residues. Germline lookup yields CDR1 MDHEN and CDR2 SYDVKM. The CDR3 region has the DNA TGTGCCAGCTGCGGGACAGATACGCAGTATTTT. Residues: CASCGTDTQYF.

The gene calls are TRBV7-2 and TRBJ2-2; weak D call: TRBD2 (6 bases). V was shortened by 5 bases and J by 5 bases, with 18 bases between the two germline ends. The germline V gene encodes CDR1 SGHTA and CDR2 FQGNSA. The CDR3 extends over 16 amino acids. The CDR3: CASSPEALRETGELFF. Here the CDR3 DNA reads TGTGCCAGCAGCCCGGAAGCTTTGCGGGAAACCGGGGAGCTGTTTTTT.

This rearrangement joins TRBV5-5 to TRBJ1-5, with a weak D call TRBD1 (6 bases). This CDR3 has 16 amino acids. V dropped 1 base and J dropped 2 bases, with 13 bases sitting between them. Germline CDR1 is SGHKS and CDR2 is YYEKEE (reference sequence). DNA for the CDR3: TGTGCCAGCAGCTTGTTGGGGGCTGGGGGCAATCAGCCCCAGCATTTT. Amino acid sequence: CASSLLGAGGNQPQHF.

As regards this clone: This CDR3 is also generated by other DNA sequences in the sample. The chain joins TRBV19 to TRBJ2-1, with D hard to call. The germline V and J ends were trimmed by 9 bases and 4 bases, with 16 bases remaining between them. CDR1 is LNHDA, CDR2 SQIVND, per germline (reference sequence). CDR3 size: 14 residues. The CDR3 protein is CASSVQRSYNEQFF. The CDR3 DNA reads as TGTGCCAGCAGTGTCCAACGGAGTTACAATGAGCAGTTCTTC. Full variable domain (missing parts from reference TRBV19 and TRBJ2-1): DGGITQSPKYLFRKEGQNVTLSCEQNLNHDAMYWYRQDPGQGLRLIYYSQIVNDFQKGDIAEGYSVSREKKESFPLTVTSAQKNPTAFYLCASSVQRSYNEQFFGPGTRLTVL.

J is TRBJ1-2 and V is TRBV7-6; maybe TRBD1 (5 bases). Trimming removed 1 base at V and 2 bases at J, with 17 bases between. Germline V gene data show CDR1 as SGHVS and CDR2 as FNYEAQ. The CDR3 totals 17 residues. In DNA, the CDR3 is TGTGCCAGCAGCTTAGGGATATCCGGCAGGGCGAACTATGGCTACACCTTC. This codes for CASSLGISGRANYGYTF.

CDR3 sequence: CVSGSGQAGLSGANVLTF. The DNA of the CDR3 is TGTGTCAGCGGGAGCGGACAGGCGGGACTCTCTGGGGCCAACGTCCTGACTTTC. V and J are TRBV7-5 and TRBJ2-6; the DNA was not used to check the table's D call, TRBD1. TRBV7-5 corresponds to a pseudogene. The CDR3 contains 18 residues.

The chain is built from TRBV18 and TRBJ2-5, with D possibly matching TRBD2 (5 bases). The V end was cut by 3 bases, the J end by 3 bases, with 8 bases between. The CDR3 contains 13 residues. In germline, CDR1 is KGHSH, CDR2 LQKENI. The CDR3 DNA reads TGTGCCAGCTCACCCTTGGGAGAAGAGACCCAGTACTTC. Translated, it gives CASSPLGEETQYF.

The chain couples TRBV2 to TRBJ2-1; no definite D call. CDR1 is SNHLY, CDR2 FYNNEI, per germline. Trimming removed 7 bases at V and 9 bases at J, with 22 bases between. The CDR3 extends over 15 amino acids. Written as DNA, the CDR3 is TGTGCCAGCACCCGTGAACGTAGTATGGTACTTGAGCAGTTCTTC. Translation: CASTRERSMVLEQFF.

J is TRBJ2-5 and V is TRBV6-1; TRBD1 aligns across 7 bases. There are 14 residues in the CDR3. CDR1 is MNHNS and CDR2 is SASEGT in the germline V gene. V shed 6 bases, J shed 5 bases, and the junction held 9 bases outside the gene matches. This chain's CDR3 is CASSGQAWMETQYF. CDR3 coding DNA: TGTGCCAGCAGCGGACAGGCCTGGATGGAGACCCAGTACTTC.

The chain uses TRBV5-1 and TRBJ2-5, with 9 nucleotides matching TRBD2. V was clipped by 1 base and J by 7 bases; unmatched bases: 14. The CDR3 has 17 residues. CDR1 is SGHRS and CDR2 is YFSETQ in the germline V gene. The CDR3 sequence: CASSLSGRGLAMRTQYF. In DNA form, the CDR3 reads TGCGCCAGCAGCTTGTCAGGTCGGGGACTAGCTATGAGGACCCAGTACTTC.

This clone was seen a handful of times. This sequence joins TRBV6-5 and TRBJ1-1, with D possibly TRBD1 on 5 matching bases. The length of the CDR3 is 14 residues. From germline, CDR1 is MNHEY and CDR2 SVGAGI. V was shortened by 4 bases and J by 4 bases, with 13 bases between the two germline ends. This CDR3 reads CASSSPRGVTEAFF. For the CDR3, the DNA is TGTGCCAGCAGTTCCCCCCGGGGGGTCACTGAAGCTTTCTTT.

The V and J genes are TRBV28 and TRBJ2-2, with a tentative D call TRBD2 (5 bases). The CDR3 totals 15 residues. Per germline, CDR1 MDHEN and CDR2 SYDVKM. V was clipped by 6 bases and J by 2 bases, with 13 bases between them. The CDR3, as DNA: TGTGCCAGCAGACTGATACGGGGAAACACCGGGGAGCTGTTTTTT. Its protein is CASRLIRGNTGELFF.

The V call is TRBV15, the J call TRBJ2-1; 7 bases agree with TRBD1. Trimming cost V 5 bases and J 0 bases; bases outside gene matches: 4. This CDR3 comprises 15 residues. Germline V lookup: CDR1 LNHNV, CDR2 YYDKDF (reference sequence). CDR3 bases: TGTGCCACCAGCCCCGACAGGGCCTCCTACAATGAGCAGTTCTTC. This translates into CATSPDRASYNEQFF.

The chain combines TRBV5-4 with TRBJ2-1; 9 bases agree with TRBD1. Trimming cost V 1 base and J 10 bases; bases outside gene matches: 9. The CDR3 extends over 15 amino acids. Germline-derived CDR1 and CDR2 are SGHNT and YYREEE (reference sequence). CDR3: CASSLYTAGQGEQFF. The CDR3 region has the DNA TGTGCCAGCAGCTTGTACACGGCGGGACAGGGAGAGCAGTTCTTC. Full variable domain (outside the CDR3, taken from reference TRBV5-4 and TRBJ2-1): ETGVTQSPTHLIKTRGQQVTLRCSSQSGHNTVSWYQQALGQGPQFIFQYYREEENGRGNFPPRFSGLQFPNYSSELNVNALELDDSALYLCASSLYTAGQGEQFFGPGTRLTVL.

This clone came up once. The chain uses TRBV5-1 and TRBJ2-7; TRBD1 agrees at 7 bases. V was pared by 4 bases and J by 1 base, with 8 bases of the junction left unmatched. Germline-derived CDR1 and CDR2 are SGHRS and YFSETQ. The CDR3 loop spans 15 amino acids. CDR3 residues: CASSQTGLRSYEQYF. In nucleotides, the CDR3 is TGCGCCAGCAGCCAGACAGGGCTAAGGTCCTACGAGCAGTACTTC. The full variable domain, with the rest looked up from reference TRBV5-1 and TRBJ2-7, is KAGVTQTPRYLIKTRGQQVTLSCSPISGHRSVSWYQQTPGQGLQFLFEYFSETQRNKGNFPGRFSGRQFSNSRSEMNVSTLELGDSALYLCASSQTGLRSYEQYFGPGTRLTVT.

The genes are TRBV19 and TRBJ2-7; D is perhaps TRBD2 (6 bases). From germline, CDR1 is LNHDA and CDR2 SQIVND (reference sequence). This CDR3 comprises 16 residues. V was shortened by 5 bases and J by 2 bases, with 19 bases between the two germline ends. As DNA, the CDR3 is TGTGCCAGTAGTCGGGCGGGGCTCCGGTCCCCCTACGAGCAGTACTTC. It specifies CASSRAGLRSPYEQYF.

The V call is TRBV7-2, the J call TRBJ2-5; TRBD2 matches 11 bases. V trimming: 0 bases; J trimming: 5 bases; junction bases outside the gene matches: 11. The CDR3 extends over 18 amino acids. Germline V gene sequence: CDR1 SGHTA, CDR2 FQGNSA. CDR3: CASSLAGLPWTSGETQYF. CDR3 in DNA: TGTGCCAGCAGCTTAGCCGGTTTGCCTTGGACTAGCGGGGAGACCCAGTACTTC.

The rearrangement joins TRBV5-1 to TRBJ2-1, with 10 bases lining up with TRBD2. Germline CDR1 SGHRS, CDR2 YFSETQ. This CDR3 has 15 amino acids. V lost 2 bases, J lost 4 bases, and 3 bases stayed unmatched. The DNA for the CDR3 is TGCGCCAGCAGCTTTGGACTAGCGGATTACAATGAGCAGTTCTTC. Protein product: CASSFGLADYNEQFF.

This clone turned up a few times. The same CDR3 arises from other DNA sequences in this sample as well. The chain employs TRBV5-1 and TRBJ1-1; 7 positions match TRBD1. CDR1 SGHRS and CDR2 YFSETQ come from the germline V gene. This CDR3 is 14 amino acids long. Losses at the gene ends were 2 bases for V and 1 base for J; bases not matched to a gene: 2. CDR3: CASSFGTANTEAFF. The CDR3 region has the DNA TGCGCCAGCAGCTTCGGGACAGCGAACACTGAAGCTTTCTTT.

This clone was seen just once. The V call is TRBV4-1, the J call TRBJ2-3, with 7 bases aligning to TRBD1. Unmatched junction bases numbered 4, after V lost 1 base and J lost 0 bases. Germline V CDR1 and CDR2: MGHRA, YSYEKL. The CDR3 is 16 residues long. This chain's CDR3 is CASSQGDSQSTDTQYF. The CDR3 region has the DNA TGCGCCAGCAGCCAAGGGGACAGCCAGAGCACAGATACGCAGTATTTT.

This chain links TRBV5-4 with TRBJ1-2; no firm D call. CDR1 and CDR2 from the germline V gene are SGHNT and YYREEE (reference sequence). The ends were cut back, 0 bases at V and 2 bases at J, with 8 bases in the middle. The CDR3 runs 14 residues. CDR3 nucleotides: TGTGCCAGCAGCTTGGCGTCGGAGAACTATGGCTACACCTTC. Translated: CASSLASENYGYTF.

The rearrangement joins TRBV5-1 to TRBJ2-7; D might be TRBD2 (6 bases). V lost 0 bases and J lost 3, with 13 bases in between. CDR1 SGHRS and CDR2 YFSETQ come from the germline V gene. The CDR3 is 15 residues long. CDR3 sequence (DNA): TGCGCCAGCAGCTTGGGGGCGGGAAGGGACTACGAGCAGTACTTC. Translation: CASSLGAGRDYEQYF.